The 10 T cell receptor beta chains presented below share a single source sample, sequenced in a study of early T cells in non-severe SARS-CoV-2 infection. TCRdb passed the 5' RACE reads through MiXCR, listing each CDR3 protein once. The table records some 110,000 distinct CDR3 sequences, 14% to 15% of them present only once. Specimen: whole blood. These receptors all come from an adult who was a healthcare worker with PCR-confirmed SARS-CoV-2 infection or an uninfected control (not recorded which).

This clonotype was counted at least ten times. The J gene is TRBJ1-6, the V gene TRBV6-2 or TRBV6-3; tentatively, D is TRBD1 (6 bases). This CDR3 has 15 residues. V shed 4 bases and J shed 7 bases, with 14 bases lying between them. From germline, CDR1 is MNHEY and CDR2 SVGEGT. The CDR3, as DNA: TGTGCCAGCAGTTTCTTCCGGGGGCAGAATTCACCCCTCCACTTT. Translation: CASSFFRGQNSPLHF.

V gene TRBV3-1 combines with J gene TRBJ1-1; D unclear. CDR1 and CDR2 from the germline V gene are LGHDT and YNNKEL (reference sequence). CDR3 length equals 14 residues. Trimming took 1 base from V and 5 from J, leaving 11 bases between them. The CDR3 DNA reads TGTGCCAGCAGCCAAGCAATGATTGAGACTGAAGCTTTCTTT. Encoded protein: CASSQAMIETEAFF.

This clonotype was recorded many times. The chain combines TRBV3-1 with TRBJ2-1, with D perhaps TRBD2 (5 bases). The V end was cut by 3 bases, the J end by 9 bases, with 12 bases between. The germline gives CDR1 LGHDT, CDR2 YNNKEL (reference sequence). This CDR3 has 13 residues. CDR3 sequence: CASSQVRSGEQFF. The CDR3 nucleotides read TGTGCCAGCAGCCAGGTTAGGAGCGGTGAGCAGTTCTTC.

This clonotype came up a few times. The V and J genes are TRBV7-2 and TRBJ2-7; D is unclear. V was shortened by 2 bases and J by 12 bases, with 11 bases between the two germline ends. The CDR3 extends over 11 amino acids. Germline lookup yields CDR1 SGHTA and CDR2 FQGNSA. The CDR3 is CASSLRKVRYF. In DNA form, the CDR3 reads TGTGCCAGCAGCTTAAGGAAGGTTCGGTACTTC.

In its sample, this clonotype was seen many times. The rearrangement uses TRBV4-1 and TRBJ2-3; possibly TRBD2 for D (5 bases). V shed 0 bases and J shed 11 bases, with 15 bases lying between them. This CDR3 is built from 14 residues. Germline CDR1 MGHRA, CDR2 YSYEKL. The chain's CDR3 is CASSQDPGLGRQYF. The CDR3, as DNA: TGCGCCAGCAGCCAAGACCCGGGGTTAGGGAGGCAGTATTTT.

This chain uses TRBV5-6 with TRBJ1-2, with a weak D call TRBD1 (5 bases). V lost 4 bases and J 5 bases, leaving 12 bases between the germline ends. CDR3 length equals 13 residues. Germline CDR1 SGHDT, CDR2 YYEEEE. CDR3 in DNA: TGTGCCAGCAGCGCGGGACGGCTATATGGCTACACCTTC. This sequence encodes CASSAGRLYGYTF.

This clonotype was seen more than once but under ten times. The rearrangement links TRBV6-5 to TRBJ1-4; 9 bases are shared with TRBD1. The germline V gene encodes CDR1 MNHEY and CDR2 SVGAGI. The trim removed 6 bases at V and 7 bases at J, leaving 6 bases unmatched. CDR3 length: 14 amino acids. CDR3: CASSAGTGPEKLFF. In nucleotides, the CDR3 is TGTGCCAGCAGCGCCGGGACAGGGCCTGAAAAACTGTTTTTT.

In its sample, this clonotype was seen a few times. The chain's CDR3 is CASGSSYGYTF. CDR3 in DNA: TGTGCCAGCGGCTCTTCCTATGGCTACACCTTC. This chain connects TRBV6-5 to TRBJ1-2; D remains ambiguous. Germline values: CDR1 MNHEY, CDR2 SVGAGI. The V and J ends lost 8 bases and 4 bases respectively, with 8 bases between them. The CDR3 has 11 amino acids.

This clonotype came up a few times. The chain has TRBV7-2 and TRBJ2-3; D may be TRBD1 or TRBD2 (6 bases each). The germline CDR1 and CDR2 sequences are SGHTA and FQGNSA. The CDR3 runs to 12 residues. Trimming removed 7 bases at V and 10 bases at J, with 15 bases between. This chain's CDR3 is CASTPGASAQYF. The CDR3 DNA sequence: TGTGCCAGCACCCCGGGGGCATCGGCGCAGTATTTT.

The chain employs TRBV7-3 and TRBJ1-1; D possibly corresponds to TRBD1 (5 bases). CDR3 length: 13 amino acids. Trimming removed 8 bases from V and 4 bases from J, with 14 bases in between. Per germline, CDR1 SGHTA and CDR2 FQGTGA. The CDR3 is CASSYNGGTEAFF. For the CDR3, the DNA is TGTGCCAGCTCGTATAACGGGGGCACTGAAGCTTTCTTT.